This TCR beta chain was identified during a study of blood T cell repertoires in COVID-19. Study at large: COVID-19 samples, acute and convalescent, were from the United States, Italy and Spain. PBMCs, B-cell-depleted T cells, or T cells provided the cDNA or gDNA that made up the material.

V dropped 7 bases and J dropped 0; count of bases not matched to a gene: 5. The CDR3 length is 15 residues. CDR1 and CDR2 from the germline V gene are MNHEY and SVGAGI. In the authors' methods: Researchers report that nucleated cell counts were estimated from reference gene primer amplification. Repertoires were generated with immunoSEQ multiplex PCR, while TCRdb's copy carries only in-frame clones and drops some. The D gene and trimming were derived from the DNA, and the V and J assignments and clone size from that table. The sample carries over 200,000 clones, nearly 90% recorded once. This receptor was taken from a woman aged 18-29 years who had recovered from COVID-19. The specimen sequenced was peripheral blood. The chain is built from TRBV6-5 and TRBJ1-4, with 7 bases fitting TRBD1. CDR3: CASIGTVATNEKLFF. CDR3 nucleotides: TGTGCCAGCATTGGGACAGTAGCAACTAATGAAAAACTGTTTTTT.